This TCR beta chain was obtained from a study of cytomegalovirus exposure and HLA in healthy donors. Overall study results and limits: Being productive about 87% or about 30% of the time was typical of most TCR beta V segments in an earlier analysis.

About this clone itself: What it binds is unknown.

Germline V gives CDR1 SGHRS, CDR2 YFSETQ. This CDR3 contains 12 residues. Trimming took 5 bases from V and 2 from J, leaving 6 bases between them. The PCR employed 60 Vbeta primers together with 13 Jbeta primers. Libraries were prepared by immunoSEQ multiplex PCR; TCRdb keeps only in-frame clonotypes and omits some of them. The sample lists around 180,000 clones; roughly 70% were seen once. Sequencing used PBMCs. The sequence was obtained from a girl aged 10-17 years in good health and CMV-seronegative. The chain employs TRBV5-1 and TRBJ2-3; D remains ambiguous. The CDR3 nucleotides read TGCGCCAGCAGTCAGGACACAGATACGCAGTATTTT. Translating it yields CASSQDTDTQYF.